Listed below are T cell receptor beta chains from one sample, sequenced in a study of T cell repertoires in cytomegalovirus infection. TCRdb re-analysed the reads in MiXCR, keeping a single row per CDR3 protein. The sample contains about 310,000 distinct CDR3 sequences, about 17% of which appear only once. Source material: PBMCs. These receptor sequences come from a human donor in good health (CMV status not recorded). Some clones in this sample may be carry-over from other donors' samples. Each CDR3 is given with its conserved first and last residue. A D gene is named only where the DNA matches it firmly. Size values are once, few and many counts, or a class for expanded clones, and some rows have none.

v_gene	abundance	d_gene	j_gene	CDR3nt	CDR3aa
TRBV12-3/TRBV12-4	many	NA	TRBJ1-5	TGTGCCAGCAGTTTAAGTATGGATCAGCCCCAGCATTTT	CASSLSMDQPQHF
TRBV11-2	NA	NA	TRBJ2-3	TGTGCCAGCAGGCGAATACCGGATACGCAGTATTTT	CASRRIPDTQYF
TRBV7-9	NA	NA	TRBJ1-1	TGTGCCAGCAGCTCATCGAGCGATACCCTGGGCAAGAACACTGAAGCTTTCTTT	CASSSSSDTLGKNTEAFF
TRBV7-2	few	TRBD2	TRBJ2-7	TGTGCCAGCAGCTTATGGCGGGGGGGCTCCTACGAGCAGTACTTC	CASSLWRGGSYEQYF
TRBV7-2	many	NA	TRBJ2-5	TGTGCCAGCAGCTGGGGACTGCAGGGAGAGACCCAGTACTTC	CASSWGLQGETQYF
TRBV5-5	few	NA	TRBJ1-4	TGTGCCAGCATCGACCCGACCGCAACTAATGAAAAACTGTTTTTT	CASIDPTATNEKLFF
TRBV6-1	few	TRBD1	TRBJ1-6	TGTGCCAGCAGAGGACAGGGTGTGACGCCCCTCCACTTT	CASRGQGVTPLHF
TRBV12-3/TRBV12-4	NA	NA	TRBJ2-3	TGTGCCAGCAGAGAGTTCGGGGGAATCACAGATACGCAGTATTTT	CASREFGGITDTQYF
TRBV7-6	NA	NA	TRBJ2-3	TGTGCCAGCAGCAAGGAGGTAGATACGCAGTATTTT	CASSKEVDTQYF
TRBV12-3/TRBV12-4	NA	TRBD1	TRBJ1-5	TGTGCCAGCAGTCTTCGGGGACAGGGGGATAGCAATCAGCCCCAGCATTTT	CASSLRGQGDSNQPQHF
TRBV7-3	many	TRBD2	TRBJ2-1	TGTGCCAGCAGCCCAGTCCCGGGACTAGTTAATGAGCAGTTCTTC	CASSPVPGLVNEQFF
TRBV24-1	NA	TRBD1	TRBJ2-1	TGTGCCACCAGTGATCCCGGGACAGGGGGCAATGAGCAGTTCTTC	CATSDPGTGGNEQFF
TRBV20-1	NA	NA	TRBJ2-7	TGCAGTGCCGCTCGCCGGGCTTCCTACGAGCAGTACTTC	CSAARRASYEQYF
TRBV7-2	many	NA	TRBJ2-4	TGTGCCAGCAGCCAAAGGTCGGGGGCCAAAAACATTCAGTACTTC	CASSQRSGAKNIQYF
TRBV11-1	NA	TRBD1	TRBJ1-2	TGTGCCAGCAGCCCGGGACAGGAGGTTAACTATGGCTACACCTTC	CASSPGQEVNYGYTF
TRBV5-1	NA	NA	TRBJ2-5	TGCGCCAGCAGCTTGGGAGTGCAGGAGCAGGAGACCCAGTACTTC	CASSLGVQEQETQYF
TRBV10-3	NA	TRBD1	TRBJ2-7	TGTGCCATCAGTGAGTCGAGTCAGGGGGCGCTTGAGCAGTACTTC	CAISESSQGALEQYF
TRBV6-6	NA	TRBD1	TRBJ1-3	TGTGCCAGCAGTTACTCCTCTGGACAGGGGTACGGAAACACCATATATTTT	CASSYSSGQGYGNTIYF
TRBV6-4	NA	NA	TRBJ2-4	TGTGCCAGCAGTCAACAGGGGGAGGGAGACATTCAGTACTTC	CASSQQGEGDIQYF
TRBV28	NA	NA	TRBJ2-7	TGTGCCAGCAGTTTATTTGGGAATAGGGCTTCCTACGAGCAGTACTTC	CASSLFGNRASYEQYF
TRBV12-3/TRBV12-4	many	TRBD1	TRBJ1-2	TGTGCCAGCAGCCGACAGGGGGGTGGCTACACCTTC	CASSRQGGGYTF
TRBV19	many	NA	TRBJ1-2	TGTGCCAGTAGTATACGCCCGACCGGTCTTGGGGGCTACACCTTC	CASSIRPTGLGGYTF
TRBV18	many	NA	TRBJ1-2	TGTGCCAGCTCACCACCGGTTCTCGATGGCTACACCTTC	CASSPPVLDGYTF
TRBV19	few	NA	TRBJ1-4	TGTGCCAGTAGTATCAAGGACGAAAAACTGTTTTTT	CASSIKDEKLFF
TRBV28	NA	NA	TRBJ2-1	TGTGCCAGCAGTTTCGGGGTCCAATCCACAAGTGAGCAGTTCTTC	CASSFGVQSTSEQFF
TRBV7-2	many	TRBD1	TRBJ1-1	TGTGCCAGCAGCCCGCGGGGACAGTTTAGTGCTGAAGCTTTCTTT	CASSPRGQFSAEAFF
TRBV5-4	NA	TRBD1	TRBJ1-4	TGTGCCAGCAGCAAAGGGACAGATAATGAAAAACTGTTTTTT	CASSKGTDNEKLFF
TRBV6-6	NA	TRBD1	TRBJ2-6	TGTGCCAGCAAAAGGGGGCAGGGGGCGGTTGGGGCCAACGTCCTGACTTTC	CASKRGQGAVGANVLTF
TRBV7-9	NA	NA	TRBJ2-3	TGTGCCAGCAGCTTGGGGGGTTCAGCAGATACGCAGTATTTT	CASSLGGSADTQYF
TRBV24-1	few	NA	TRBJ2-1	TGTGCCACCAGTGCCAGACAGACCAGCTCCTACAATGAGCAGTTCTTC	CATSARQTSSYNEQFF
TRBV7-2	NA	TRBD1	TRBJ2-3	TGTGCCAGCAGCTCAGGGGGACCGGCGCAGTATTTT	CASSSGGPAQYF
TRBV12-3/TRBV12-4	few	NA	TRBJ2-5	TGTGCCAGCAGTTTAGGATCCGGGACCGCGTCTGCGACCCAGTACTTC	CASSLGSGTASATQYF
TRBV6-2/TRBV6-3	few	NA	TRBJ2-5	TGTGCCAGCAGTGGAAACCCGGGACGGCAAGAGACCCAGTACTTC	CASSGNPGRQETQYF
TRBV18	NA	NA	TRBJ2-7	TGTGCCAGCTCACCTTCGTTCGAGCAGTACTTC	CASSPSFEQYF
TRBV5-1	few	TRBD2	TRBJ2-1	TGCGCCAGCAGCTTGCCCACGTCCAGCGGGGGTCTCAATGAGCAGTTCTTC	CASSLPTSSGGLNEQFF
TRBV7-6	NA	NA	TRBJ2-3	TGTGCCAGCAGCTTAACCGGGACTCCATTCACAGATACGCAGTATTTT	CASSLTGTPFTDTQYF
TRBV7-2	many	NA	TRBJ2-3	TGTGCCAGCAGCTTAATGGGGGGGGCTAGCACAGATACGCAGTATTTT	CASSLMGGASTDTQYF
TRBV7-2	many	NA	TRBJ1-5	TGTGCCAGCAGCTTATTTGGATTTCAGCCCCAGCATTTT	CASSLFGFQPQHF
TRBV5-3	NA	NA	TRBJ1-5	TGTGCCAGAAGCCAGGACCAGCCCCAGCATTTT	CARSQDQPQHF
TRBV4-3	NA	NA	TRBJ2-3	TGCGCCAGCAGCCAAGGTACCTTCAGCGCAGATACGCAGTATTTT	CASSQGTFSADTQYF